This T cell receptor beta chain comes out of a study of blood T cells in healthy people across ages (dated by TCRdb to 2013 to 2016). With regard to the full study: In model experiments, template switching captured roughly one uniquely barcoded TCR beta cDNA molecule for every two T cells. The study measured age-related changes in TCR beta repertoire diversity using deep sequencing normalized with unique cDNA molecular identifiers. Four age groups were formed from the donors: young (average about 16 years), middle-aged (approximately 40), aged (about 68) and long-lived (approximately 80). To avoid experimental bias, donors of different ages were distributed randomly across sequencing lanes. For two donors (one aged 18 to 30 and one aged 80 or older), the study analyzed two additional independent replicas of 1 million unique cDNA reads from the same blood draw. What the research found in general, with its limitations: Observed TCR beta diversity correlated strongly with the percentage of naive T cells measured by flow cytometry. Because profiling used bulk unsorted PBMCs, naive and antigen-experienced compartments could not be compared conclusively. Estimates of total diversity from one million sequenced T cells were regarded as lower bounds and underestimates. The long-lived group showed more naive CD4+ T cells, fewer expanded clones and increased TCR diversity than the aged group, suggesting age selection. Observed TCR beta diversity per million T cells fell roughly linearly with age, and a significant reduction was already apparent by age roughly 40. Because the CMV infection status of the donors was unknown, age-related changes in expanded clonotypes may potentially have been confounded.

Systemically healthy Caucasian individuals from Russia, 39 in total and aged roughly 6 to 100 years, were included as donors. Each donor gave about 9.7 milliliters of peripheral blood, drawn into EDTA-treated Vacutainer tubes. Ficoll-Paque density-gradient centrifugation was used to isolate PBMCs, with at least 7 million per sample. Trizol reagent was used to extract total RNA from the PBMCs, yielding at least 5 micrograms per sample. For every donor, an aliquot of PBMCs went through flow cytometry to measure the percentages of naive CD45RAhigh/CD27high T cells. Library preparation used 5' RACE. Sequenced on an Illumina HiSeq 2500. A second roughly 6 to 12 cycle PCR used a sample-barcoded 5' primer and a J-beta primer mix. A unique molecular identifier was introduced onto each TCR beta cDNA molecule by a template-switch 5' adaptor carrying 12 random nucleotides. Each sample yielded at least 2.5 million CDR3-containing paired-end reads. The Mint cDNA synthesis kit, primed by a TRBC-specific oligonucleotide, was used to synthesize first-strand cDNA from all RNA. All cDNA was treated with uracil-DNA glycosylase and then went through a first 18-cycle PCR with the universal primers M1SS and BC2_uni_R. The source study handled its data this way. Each sample was normalized by randomly selecting 1 million high-quality reads, each carrying a distinct molecular identifier. Reads sharing molecular identifiers were discarded rather than binned into consensus sequences. CDR3 identification, clonotype clustering and error correction used MiTCR with a Q25 quality threshold and the strictest error-elimination algorithm. A nonparametric unseen species model using Euler transformation provided a lower-bound estimate of total TCR beta diversity. TCRdb reworked the public reads: Q25 trimming with fastp, MiXCR clone assembly, productive beta chains retained. Rows matching on CDR3 protein sequence are summarized as one entry with the most common DNA and genes. TCRdb's processing, not the authors', yielded these V and J calls. The sample contains over a million distinct CDR3 sequences, approximately 43% of them found a single time. Clones ranked in the top ten supply approximately 4.1% of the sample.

Details on this clonotype: The antigen it binds to is not known. Base qualities are not provided; no much larger clone lies one nucleotide away.

The germline V gene (reference sequence) sets CDR1 to DFQATT and CDR2 to SNEGSKA. Relative to germline, V is 5 bases shorter and J is 13 bases shorter, with 21 bases between their ends. The CDR3 covers 13 residues, taking in both the cysteine and the phenylalanine. The DNA shown is the 39-base CDR3, in frame from base 1. The chain uses TRBV20-1 and TRBJ1-5; no confident D gene assignment can be made. Source material: blood. The receptor was derived from a young woman in good health. The sequenced DNA is TGCAGTGCTCCCGACCCATTTTGGTCGGGACAGCATTTT. The resulting protein is CSAPDPFWSGQHF.